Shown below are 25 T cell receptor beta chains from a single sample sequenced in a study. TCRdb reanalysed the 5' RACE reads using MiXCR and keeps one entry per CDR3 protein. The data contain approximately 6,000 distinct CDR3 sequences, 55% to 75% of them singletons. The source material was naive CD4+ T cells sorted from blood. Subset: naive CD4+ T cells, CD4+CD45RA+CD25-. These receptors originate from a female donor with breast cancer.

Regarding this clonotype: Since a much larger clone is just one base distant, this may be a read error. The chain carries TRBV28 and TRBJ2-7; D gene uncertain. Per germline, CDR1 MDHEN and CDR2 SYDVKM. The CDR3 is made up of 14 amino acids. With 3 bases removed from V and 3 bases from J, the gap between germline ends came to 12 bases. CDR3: CASSLASTSYEQYF. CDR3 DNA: TGTGCCAGCAGTTTGGCGTCGACAAGCTACGAGCAGTACTTC.

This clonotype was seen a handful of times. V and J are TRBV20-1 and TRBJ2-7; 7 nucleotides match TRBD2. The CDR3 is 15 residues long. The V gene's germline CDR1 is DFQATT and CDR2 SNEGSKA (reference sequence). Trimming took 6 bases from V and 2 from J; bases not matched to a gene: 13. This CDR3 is CSAKSASGDPYEQYF. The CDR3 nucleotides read TGCAGTGCGAAGTCAGCGAGCGGGGACCCCTACGAGCAGTACTTC.

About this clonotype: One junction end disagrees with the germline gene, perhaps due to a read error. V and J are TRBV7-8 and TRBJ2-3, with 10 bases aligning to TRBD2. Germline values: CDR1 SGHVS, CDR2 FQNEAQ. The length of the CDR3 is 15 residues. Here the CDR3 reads CASREREGVLDTQCF. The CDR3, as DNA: TGTGCCAGCAGAGAGCGGGAGGGGGTTTTAGATACGCAGTGTTTT.

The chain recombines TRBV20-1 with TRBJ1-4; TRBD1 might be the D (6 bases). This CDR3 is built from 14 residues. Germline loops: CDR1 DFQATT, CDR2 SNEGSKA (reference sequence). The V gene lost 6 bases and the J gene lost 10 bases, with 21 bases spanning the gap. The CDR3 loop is CSAQGAEGVGKLFF. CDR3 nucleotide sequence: TGCAGTGCGCAAGGGGCGGAGGGGGTTGGAAAACTGTTTTTT.

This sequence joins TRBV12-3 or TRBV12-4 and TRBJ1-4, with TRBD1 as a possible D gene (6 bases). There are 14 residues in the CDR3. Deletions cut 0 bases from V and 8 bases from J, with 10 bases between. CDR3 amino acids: CASSLAQGLEKLFF. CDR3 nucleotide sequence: TGTGCCAGCAGTTTAGCGCAGGGGTTGGAAAAACTGTTTTTT.

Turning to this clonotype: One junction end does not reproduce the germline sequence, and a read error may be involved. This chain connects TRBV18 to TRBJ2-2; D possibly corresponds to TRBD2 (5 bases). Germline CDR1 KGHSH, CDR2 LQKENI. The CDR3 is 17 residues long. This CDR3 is CASSPNGNQWNTGELIF. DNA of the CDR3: TGTGCCAGCTCACCAAACGGAAACCAATGGAACACCGGGGAGCTGATTTTT.

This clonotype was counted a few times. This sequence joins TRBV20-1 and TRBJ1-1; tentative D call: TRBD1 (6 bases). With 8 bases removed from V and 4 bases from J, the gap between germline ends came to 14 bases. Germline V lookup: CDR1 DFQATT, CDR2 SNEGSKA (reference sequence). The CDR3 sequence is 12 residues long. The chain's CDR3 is CSTKTGRTEAFF. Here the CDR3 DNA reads TGCAGTACTAAAACAGGGCGCACTGAAGCTTTCTTT.

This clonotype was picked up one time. CDR3 coding DNA: TGCGCCAGCAGTTCGTTCAGTGGTGGGGGCAGGTTTCACAATGAGCAGTTCTTC. Residues: CASSSFSGGGRFHNEQFF. The chain couples TRBV5-1 to TRBJ2-1; D may be TRBD1 (6 bases). The germline CDR1 and CDR2 sequences are SGHRS and YFSETQ. CDR3 length equals 18 residues. V lost 5 bases and J lost 5, with 26 bases in between.

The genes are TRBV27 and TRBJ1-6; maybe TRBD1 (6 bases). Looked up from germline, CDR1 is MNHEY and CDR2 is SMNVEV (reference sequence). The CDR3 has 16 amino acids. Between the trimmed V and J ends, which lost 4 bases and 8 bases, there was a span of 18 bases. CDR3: CASSSTPRGGDSPLHF. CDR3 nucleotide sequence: TGTGCCAGCAGTTCTACCCCCCGAGGGGGTGATTCACCCCTCCACTTT.

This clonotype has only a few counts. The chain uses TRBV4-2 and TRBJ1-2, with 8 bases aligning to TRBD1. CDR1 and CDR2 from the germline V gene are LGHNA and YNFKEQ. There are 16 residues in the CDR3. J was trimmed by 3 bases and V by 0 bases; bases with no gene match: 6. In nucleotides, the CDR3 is TGTGCCAGCAGCCAAGATGGACAGGGTGTGTACTATGGCTACACCTTC. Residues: CASSQDGQGVYYGYTF.

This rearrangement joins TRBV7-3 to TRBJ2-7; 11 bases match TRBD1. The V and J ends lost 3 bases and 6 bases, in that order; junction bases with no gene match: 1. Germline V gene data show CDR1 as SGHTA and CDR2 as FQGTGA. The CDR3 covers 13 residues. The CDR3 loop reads CASSLGQGGEQYF. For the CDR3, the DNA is TGTGCCAGCAGCTTGGGACAGGGGGGCGAGCAGTACTTC.

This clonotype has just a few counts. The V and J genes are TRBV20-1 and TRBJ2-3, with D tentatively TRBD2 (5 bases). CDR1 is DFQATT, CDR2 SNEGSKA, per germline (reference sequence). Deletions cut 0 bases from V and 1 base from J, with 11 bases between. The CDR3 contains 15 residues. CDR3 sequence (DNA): TGCAGTGCTAGAGATCGGACTTCTGGCACAGATACGCAGTATTTT. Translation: CSARDRTSGTDTQYF.

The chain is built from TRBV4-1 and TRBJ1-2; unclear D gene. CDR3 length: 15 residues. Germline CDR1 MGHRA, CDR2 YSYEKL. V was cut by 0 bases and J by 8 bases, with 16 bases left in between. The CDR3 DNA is TGCGCCAGCAGCCAAGACTTAAGACCGGCAGGCGGCTACACCTTC. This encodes CASSQDLRPAGGYTF.

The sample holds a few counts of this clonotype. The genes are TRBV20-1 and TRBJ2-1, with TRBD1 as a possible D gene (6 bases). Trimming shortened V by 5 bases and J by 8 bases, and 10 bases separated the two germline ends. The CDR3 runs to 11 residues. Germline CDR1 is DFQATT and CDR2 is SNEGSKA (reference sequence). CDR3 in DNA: TGCAGTGCTTACAGGGATCATGAGCAGTTCTTC. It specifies CSAYRDHEQFF.

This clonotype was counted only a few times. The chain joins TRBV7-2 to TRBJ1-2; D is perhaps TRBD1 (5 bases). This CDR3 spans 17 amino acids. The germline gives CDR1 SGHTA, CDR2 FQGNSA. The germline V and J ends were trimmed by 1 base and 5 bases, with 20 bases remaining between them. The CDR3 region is CASSLGGRGVGLYGYTF. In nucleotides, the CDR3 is TGTGCCAGCAGCTTAGGGGGACGGGGCGTAGGGCTTTATGGCTACACCTTC.

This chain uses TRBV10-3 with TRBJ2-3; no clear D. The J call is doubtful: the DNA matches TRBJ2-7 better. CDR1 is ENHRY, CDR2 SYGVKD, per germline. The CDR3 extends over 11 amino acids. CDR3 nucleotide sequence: TGTGCCATCAGTGAGGATGACGAGCAGTACTTC. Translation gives CAISEDDEQYF.

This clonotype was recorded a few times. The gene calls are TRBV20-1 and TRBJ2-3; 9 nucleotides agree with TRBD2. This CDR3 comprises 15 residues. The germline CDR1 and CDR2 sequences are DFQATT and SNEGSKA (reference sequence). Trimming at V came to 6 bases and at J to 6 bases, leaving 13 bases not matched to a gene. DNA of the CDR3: TGCAGTGCGCGAACTATAGCGGGAGTGGTTGATACGCAGTATTTT. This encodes CSARTIAGVVDTQYF.

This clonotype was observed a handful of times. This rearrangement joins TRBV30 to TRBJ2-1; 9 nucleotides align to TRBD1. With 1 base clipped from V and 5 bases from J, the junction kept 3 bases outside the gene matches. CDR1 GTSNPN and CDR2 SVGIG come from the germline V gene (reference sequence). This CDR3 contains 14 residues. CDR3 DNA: TGTGCCTGGAGTGGACAGGGGGGACACAATGAGCAGTTCTTC. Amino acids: CAWSGQGGHNEQFF.

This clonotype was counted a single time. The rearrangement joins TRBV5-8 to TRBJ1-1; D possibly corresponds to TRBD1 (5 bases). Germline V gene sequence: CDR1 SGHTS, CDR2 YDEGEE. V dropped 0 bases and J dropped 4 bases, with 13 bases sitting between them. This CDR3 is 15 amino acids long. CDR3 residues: CASSLGLGDVTEAFF. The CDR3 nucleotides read TGTGCCAGCAGCTTGGGGCTCGGGGACGTCACTGAAGCTTTCTTT.

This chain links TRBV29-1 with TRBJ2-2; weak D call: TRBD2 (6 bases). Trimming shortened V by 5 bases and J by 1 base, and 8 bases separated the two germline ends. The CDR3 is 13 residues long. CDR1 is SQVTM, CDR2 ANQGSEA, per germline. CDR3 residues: CSVRRGNTGELFF. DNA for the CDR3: TGCAGCGTTCGGCGGGGGAACACCGGGGAGCTGTTTTTT.

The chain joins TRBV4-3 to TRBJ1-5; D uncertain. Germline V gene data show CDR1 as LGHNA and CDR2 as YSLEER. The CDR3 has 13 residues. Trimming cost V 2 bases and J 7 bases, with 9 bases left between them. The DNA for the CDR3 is TGCGCCAGCAGCCAAAATAGACGGCAGCCCCAGCATTTT. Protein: CASSQNRRQPQHF.

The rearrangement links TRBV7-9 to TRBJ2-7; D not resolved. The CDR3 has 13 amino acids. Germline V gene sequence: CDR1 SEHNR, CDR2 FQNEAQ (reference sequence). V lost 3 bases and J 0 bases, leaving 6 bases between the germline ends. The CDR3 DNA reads TGTGCCAGCAGCTTGAGTTCCTCCTACGAGCAGTACTTC. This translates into CASSLSSSYEQYF. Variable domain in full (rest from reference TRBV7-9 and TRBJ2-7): DTGVSQNPRHKITKRGQNVTFRCDPISEHNRLYWYRQTLGQGPEFLTYFQNEAQLEKSRLLSDRFSAERPKGSFSTLEIQRTEQGDSAMYLCASSLSSSYEQYFGPGTRLTVT.

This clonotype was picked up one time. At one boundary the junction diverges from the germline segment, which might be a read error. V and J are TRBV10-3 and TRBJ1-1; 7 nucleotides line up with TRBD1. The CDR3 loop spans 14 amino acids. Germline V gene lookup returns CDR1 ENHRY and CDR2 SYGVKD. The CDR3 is CAISQTGMDTETFF. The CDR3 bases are TGTGCCATCAGTCAGACAGGGATGGACACTGAAACTTTCTTT.

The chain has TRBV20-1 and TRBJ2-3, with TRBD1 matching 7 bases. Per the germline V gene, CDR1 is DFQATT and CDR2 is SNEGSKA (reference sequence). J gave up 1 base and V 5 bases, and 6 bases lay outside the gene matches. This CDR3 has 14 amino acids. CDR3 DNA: TGCAGTGCTTATACAGGGGAAGGCACAGATACGCAGTATTTT. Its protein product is CSAYTGEGTDTQYF.

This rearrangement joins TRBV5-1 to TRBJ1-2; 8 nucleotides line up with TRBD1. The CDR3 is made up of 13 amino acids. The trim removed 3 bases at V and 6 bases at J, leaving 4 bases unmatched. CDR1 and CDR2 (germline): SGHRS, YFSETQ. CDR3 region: CASSSPQGDGYTF. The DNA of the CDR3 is TGCGCCAGCAGCTCTCCACAGGGGGATGGCTACACCTTC.